Listed here are 17 T cell receptor beta chains from one sample, sequenced in a study of blood T cell repertoires in COVID-19. The data were produced by immunoSEQ multiplex PCR, yet TCRdb's version contains in-frame clones alone and is incomplete. The table lists about 400,000 clones, around 90% of them singletons, with almost 2% in the top ten. The specimen was PBMCs or T cells enriched from blood (not recorded which). Receptors originate from a woman aged 18-35 years with acute COVID-19.

The chain recombines TRBV7-2 with TRBJ2-2, with D perhaps TRBD2 (7 bases). The CDR3 contains 14 residues. Per germline, CDR1 SGHTA and CDR2 FQGNSA. The V and J ends lost 3 bases and 6 bases respectively, with 11 bases between them. Written as DNA, the CDR3 is TGTGCCAGCAGCTTGCAGGGGAGGGCCGGGGAGCTGTTTTTT. Its protein is CASSLQGRAGELFF.

The V call is TRBV30, the J call TRBJ1-3; tentatively, D is TRBD1 (5 bases). The CDR3 is 15 amino acids. Trimming stripped 1 base from V and 0 bases from J, with 10 bases between. Germline V gene lookup returns CDR1 GTSNPN and CDR2 SVGIG (reference sequence). In DNA, the CDR3 is TGTGCCTGGAGTGGACAGATTCTCTCTGGAAACACCATATATTTT. Residues: CAWSGQILSGNTIYF. The full variable domain, completed using reference TRBV30 and TRBJ1-3, is SQTIHQWPATLVQPVGSPLSLECTVEGTSNPNLYWYRQAAGRGLQLLFYSVGIGQISSEVPQNLSASRPQDRQFILSSKKLLLSDSGFYLCAWSGQILSGNTIYFGEGSWLTVV.

V and J are TRBV6-1 and TRBJ2-7; the match to TRBD1 covers 10 bases. The germline CDR1 and CDR2 sequences are MNHNS and SASEGT. J was trimmed by 5 bases and V by 6 bases; bases with no gene match: 7. The CDR3 runs to 14 residues. CDR3 nucleotide sequence: TGTGCCAGCAGCGACGACAGGGGGCAGGACGAGCAGTACTTC. This gives the protein CASSDDRGQDEQYF.

This chain connects TRBV28 to TRBJ2-3; 8 bases map to TRBD2. CDR1 and CDR2 from the germline V gene are MDHEN and SYDVKM. V shed 6 bases, J shed 7 bases, and the junction held 12 bases outside the gene matches. The CDR3 spans 15 residues. CDR3: CASRSPGLEGNTQYF. CDR3 bases: TGTGCCAGCAGATCGCCGGGACTAGAGGGTAATACGCAGTATTTT. The complete variable domain, with remaining parts taken from reference TRBV28 and TRBJ2-3, reads DVKVTQSSRYLVKRTGEKVFLECVQDMDHENMFWYRQDPGLGLRLIYFSYDVKMKEKGDIPEGYSVSREKKERFSLILESASTNQTSMYLCASRSPGLEGNTQYFGPGTRLTVL.

This rearrangement joins TRBV5-1 to TRBJ2-2; D unclear. V was clipped by 1 base and J by 3 bases, with 13 bases between them. CDR3 size: 16 residues. Germline V gives CDR1 SGHRS, CDR2 YFSETQ. DNA of the CDR3: TGCGCCAGCAGCTTGCTATTAGCTTTGGACACCGGGGAGCTGTTTTTT. Its protein product is CASSLLLALDTGELFF.

CDR3 amino acids: CSVDGGRDTQYF. DNA of the CDR3: TGCAGCGTTGACGGGGGTAGAGATACGCAGTATTTT. The chain recombines TRBV29-1 with TRBJ2-3, with D maybe TRBD2 (6 bases). V was shortened by 3 bases and J by 5 bases, with 9 bases between the two germline ends. This CDR3 spans 12 amino acids. In germline, CDR1 is SQVTM, CDR2 ANQGSEA.

This sequence joins TRBV12-3 or TRBV12-4 and TRBJ1-1; D is undetermined. V gave up 5 bases and J gave up 2 bases, with 9 bases separating them. This CDR3 has 13 amino acids. CDR3 DNA: TGTGCCAGCAGTCAGGACTTAAACACTGAAGCTTTCTTT. Amino acids: CASSQDLNTEAFF.

This CDR3 is CASSQEGSYEQFF. CDR3 sequence (DNA): TGCGCCAGCAGCCAGGAGGGGAGCTATGAGCAGTTCTTC. This rearrangement joins TRBV4-3 to TRBJ2-1; TRBD2 is a possible D gene (6 bases). V lost 3 bases to trimming and J lost 8 bases, with 11 bases between them. The CDR3 has 13 residues. Germline CDR1 LGHNA, CDR2 YSLEER.

The chain employs TRBV12-5 and TRBJ2-7; 7 bases match TRBD1. The length of the CDR3 is 15 residues. Germline loops: CDR1 LGHNT, CDR2 FRNRAP. V trimming: 7 bases; J trimming: 3 bases; junction bases outside the gene matches: 12. CDR3 residues: CASARVTGFSYEQYF. In nucleotides, the CDR3 is TGTGCTAGTGCCCGGGTGACAGGGTTCAGCTACGAGCAGTACTTC.

This sequence joins TRBV29-1 and TRBJ2-2, with a tentative D call TRBD1 (6 bases). Trimming shortened V by 7 bases and J by 0 bases, and 12 bases separated the two germline ends. This CDR3 is 14 amino acids long. The germline V gene encodes CDR1 SQVTM and CDR2 ANQGSEA. The CDR3 nucleotides read TGCAGCGCCCGGGACATCGCGAACACCGGGGAGCTGTTTTTT. Translated: CSARDIANTGELFF.

The rearrangement uses TRBV19 and TRBJ2-1, with D maybe TRBD2 (6 bases). CDR1 is LNHDA and CDR2 is SQIVND in the germline V gene (reference sequence). Trimming removed 1 base from V and 6 bases from J, with 13 bases in between. The CDR3 extends over 15 amino acids. The CDR3 sequence is CASSIGAGLVNEQFF. Written as DNA, the CDR3 is TGTGCCAGTAGTATAGGTGCGGGATTAGTCAATGAGCAGTTCTTC. Drawing the rest from reference TRBV19 and TRBJ2-1, the complete variable domain is DGGITQSPKYLFRKEGQNVTLSCEQNLNHDAMYWYRQDPGQGLRLIYYSQIVNDFQKGDIAEGYSVSREKKESFPLTVTSAQKNPTAFYLCASSIGAGLVNEQFFGPGTRLTVL.

This clone was detected a few times. The J gene is TRBJ1-5, the V gene TRBV25-1, with TRBD1 matching over 7 bases. The CDR3 totals 13 residues. The junction had 2 bases not matched to a gene; V was cut back by 7 bases and J by 2 bases. From germline, CDR1 is MGHDK and CDR2 SYGVNS. The CDR3 DNA sequence: TGTGCCAGCACCGGACAGGGCAATCAGCCCCAGCATTTT. It codes for CASTGQGNQPQHF. Variable domain in full (rest from reference TRBV25-1 and TRBJ1-5): EADIYQTPRYLVIGTGKKITLECSQTMGHDKMYWYQQDPGMELHLIHYSYGVNSTEKGDLSSESTVSRIRTEHFPLTLESARPSHTSQYLCASTGQGNQPQHFGDGTRLSIL.

The chain couples TRBV6-5 to TRBJ1-3; D is undetermined. The ends were cut back, 5 bases at V and 4 bases at J, with 12 bases in the middle. The CDR3 is 14 amino acids. CDR1 is MNHEY and CDR2 is SVGAGI in the germline V gene. The CDR3 DNA follows: TGTGCCAGCAGTAACGGGAGGGTCGGAAACACCATATATTTT. It yields the protein CASSNGRVGNTIYF.

The chain links TRBV2 to TRBJ1-1; possible D gene TRBD1, 5 bases. This CDR3 has 13 amino acids. Trimming left V 8 bases short and J 4 bases short, with 14 bases between. The germline V gene has CDR1 SNHLY and CDR2 FYNNEI. CDR3 region: CASWSGAATEAFF. CDR3 bases: TGTGCCAGCTGGTCTGGGGCGGCCACTGAAGCTTTCTTT. Drawing the rest from reference TRBV2 and TRBJ1-1, the complete variable domain is EPEVTQTPSHQVTQMGQEVILRCVPISNHLYFYWYRQILGQKVEFLVSFYNNEISEKSEIFDDQFSVERPDGSNFTLKIRSTKLEDSAMYFCASWSGAATEAFFGQGTRLTVV.

The gene calls are TRBV28 and TRBJ1-1; D is unresolved. Germline lookup yields CDR1 MDHEN and CDR2 SYDVKM. V lost 1 base and J 5 bases, leaving 14 bases between the germline ends. The CDR3 has 15 residues. The CDR3 is CASSLSQFMVTEAFF. DNA for the CDR3: TGTGCCAGCAGTTTATCACAGTTTATGGTTACTGAAGCTTTCTTT.

The chain is built from TRBV7-8 and TRBJ1-6, with no clear D. The germline V gene encodes CDR1 SGHVS and CDR2 FQNEAQ. The length of the CDR3 is 13 residues. The V and J ends lost 0 bases and 8 bases respectively, with 5 bases between them. The CDR3 is CASSLARYSPLHF. The DNA for the CDR3 is TGTGCCAGCAGCTTAGCGAGATATTCACCCCTCCACTTT.

The chain has TRBV7-2 and TRBJ1-1; no clear D. The V and J ends lost 1 base and 0 bases respectively, with 9 bases between them. The CDR3 sequence is 15 residues long. Per the germline V gene, CDR1 is SGHTA and CDR2 is FQGNSA. In nucleotides, the CDR3 is TGTGCCAGCAGCTTAGACTGGGCGATGAACACTGAAGCTTTCTTT. Translated: CASSLDWAMNTEAFF. The entire variable domain, with the rest obtained from reference TRBV7-2 and TRBJ1-1, is as follows: GAGVSQSPSNKVTEKGKDVELRCDPISGHTALYWYRQSLGQGLEFLIYFQGNSAPDKSGLPSDRFSAERTGGSVSTLTIQRTQQEDSAVYLCASSLDWAMNTEAFFGQGTRLTVV.